This record covers a single T cell receptor beta chain. Its binding antigen is unknown. Base-call qualities are not available, and no considerably larger clone is one nucleotide away. The label giving this sample's time point can be read as: persistent/refractory GD, antithyroid drugs over 5 years with positive TRAb. For both TCR sequencing and RNA sequencing, RNA was extracted from PBMCs using TRIzol. The diagnosis of Graves' disease followed American Thyroid Association guidelines. Patients were recruited from an endocrinology department in Xi'an, China. From each patient, 7.5 to 9.5 milliliters of peripheral blood was collected into an EDTA anticoagulant tube. Ficoll Paque Plus density gradient separation was used to isolate PBMCs, and no further T cell sorting was done. An Agilent 2100 Bioanalyzer and agarose gel were used to assess RNA quality, and a NanoDrop 2000 was used to measure RNA concentration.

This entry comes from a study of regulatory T cells in long-lasting Graves disease (dated by TCRdb to about 2021). Broadly, across the study: Persistent Graves' disease meant more than 5 years of antithyroid drug treatment with TSH receptor autoantibodies that stayed positive. Peripheral blood TCR sequencing and RNA sequencing compared persistent Graves' disease patients with newly diagnosed Graves' disease patients. The study was conducted in China and was registered as a clinical trial. TCR sequencing covered some 13 persistent and around 20 newly diagnosed Graves' disease patients, some 33 samples in total. On average, persistent Graves' disease patients in the clinical cohort had been on antithyroid drugs for about 9.7 years. Broader findings and caveats from the paper: Compared with newly diagnosed patients, persistent Graves' disease patients had lower TCR Shannon entropy and fewer highly expanded clones, which suggests clonal expansion. Patients with persistent disease shared more public clonotypes (about 3,000) than newly diagnosed patients did (approximately 990). Preferential use of TRBV28, TRBJ1-2 and TRBJ2-5 was observed in persistent disease, whereas TRBV20-1 and TRBJ2-1 were favored in newly diagnosed disease. The authors noted that the small sample size was a limitation that may lower accuracy. Sequencing and analysis were limited to the TCR beta chain. Only peripheral blood was studied, because thyroid tissue, the primary lesion, was inaccessible.

The library was generated by multiplex PCR. The reads were generated on an Illumina HiSeq 4000. TCR beta libraries were built with iRepertoire HTBI primers and Arm-PCR amplification of CDR3 regions. Gel purification was performed on PCR products prior to sequencing. Processing in the source paper ran as follows. Across samples, about 63 TRBV and 15 or so TRBJ segments were identified and used for gene usage analysis of CDR3 amino acid clonotypes. Filtered high-quality paired reads were merged into contigs using COPE and FqMerger. BLAST was used to align contigs to the IMGT TRBV, TRBD and TRBJ reference genes, and CDR3 was defined following IMGT. Any clonotype with a frequency above 0.1% was classified as a highly expanded clone. Shannon entropy was used to measure repertoire diversity, and the Gini coefficient was used to measure V-J evenness. A clonotype found in more than one individual was treated as public. The public sequencing data were trimmed at Q25 with fastp and processed into clonotypes with MiXCR by TCRdb, which kept only in-frame beta chains. When rows share a CDR3 protein, they turn into one entry using the most common DNA and genes. Here the V and J calls rest on TCRdb's processing, not on the authors' analysis. This sample gives about 290,000 distinct CDR3 sequences in total; approximately 20% of them show up just once. Just over 55% of the sample goes to the ten largest clones.

The CDR3 holds 15 amino acids from the cysteine to the phenylalanine. Only CDR3 DNA remains: 45 bases, in frame from the first base. CDR1 and CDR2 are read off the germline V gene as SNHLY and FYNNEI. Trimming accounts for 8 bases at V and 2 bases at J, while the number of junction bases matched to no gene is 11. The sequence links TRBV2 to TRBJ2-7, and 8 junction bases match TRBD2. This receptor was taken from a female donor with Graves disease. This material consisted of peripheral blood mononuclear cells (PBMCs), taken when the disease was refractory, from a patient treated with antithyroid drugs. The encoded CDR3 is CASGFGSGATYEQYF. The base sequence is TGTGCCAGCGGCTTCGGTAGCGGGGCAACCTACGAGCAGTACTTC.